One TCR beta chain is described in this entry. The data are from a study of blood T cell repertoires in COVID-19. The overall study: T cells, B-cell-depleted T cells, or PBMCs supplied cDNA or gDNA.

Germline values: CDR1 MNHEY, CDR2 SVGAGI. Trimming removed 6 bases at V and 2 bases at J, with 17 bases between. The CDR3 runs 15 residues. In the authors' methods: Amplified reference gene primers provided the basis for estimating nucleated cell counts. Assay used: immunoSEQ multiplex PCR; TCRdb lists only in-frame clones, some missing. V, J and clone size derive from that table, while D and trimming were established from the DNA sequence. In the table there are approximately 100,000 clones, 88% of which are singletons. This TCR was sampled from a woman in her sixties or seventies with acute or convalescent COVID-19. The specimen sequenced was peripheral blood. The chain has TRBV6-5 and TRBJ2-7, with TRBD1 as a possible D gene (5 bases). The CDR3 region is CASRDPGKVPYEQYF. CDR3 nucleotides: TGTGCCAGCAGGGATCCAGGGAAGGTTCCCTACGAGCAGTACTTC.